This T cell receptor beta chain appears in the sequencing data of a study of PD-1 blockade in mismatch repair-deficient tumors. Overall study context: Patients had about a dozen mismatch repair-deficient cancer types, all previously treated and progressing.

Every patient had mismatch repair deficiency by PCR or immunohistochemistry. The TCR-sequenced patients were three responders to pembrolizumab. Regarding this clone: Its specificity is unknown.

Clones were read by immunoSEQ multiplex PCR, and TCRdb kept only the in-frame ones, dropping some. In the table there are some 120,000 clones, about 80% of which are singletons. Findings and limits, study-wide: Rapid post-treatment expansion, then contraction, generally preceding radiologic response, marked tumor-resident clones.

V lost 4 bases and J lost 0, with 12 bases in between. Per germline, CDR1 PRHDT and CDR2 FYEKMQ (reference sequence). This CDR3 has 15 amino acids. This TCR was recovered from an adult with mismatch repair-deficient cancer. The chain combines TRBV13 with TRBJ1-1; D gene ambiguous. The sample in question was peripheral blood, obtained approximately 60 weeks after starting pembrolizumab. The CDR3: CASSSRTGMNTEAFF. The CDR3 DNA is TGTGCCAGCAGCTCCCGGACGGGAATGAACACTGAAGCTTTCTTT.